The 21 T cell receptor beta chains listed next were all sequenced from one sample in a study of blood T cell repertoires in COVID-19. Assay: immunoSEQ multiplex PCR; the TCRdb copy retains only in-frame clones and omits some. The sample holds nearly 250,000 clones, more than 70% seen once. The specimen was peripheral blood. The source is a woman aged 80 or older with COVID-19, enrolled during active disease.

This chain joins TRBV18 and TRBJ2-2; 7 nucleotides match TRBD1. The J segment lost 7 bases and the V segment lost 6 bases, leaving 8 bases of the junction unmatched. The CDR3 has 14 residues. CDR1 KGHSH and CDR2 LQKENI come from the germline V gene. Here the CDR3 DNA reads TGTGCCAGCTCGCCCTACGGACAGGTCGGGGAGCTGTTTTTT. Translating it yields CASSPYGQVGELFF.

The rearrangement links TRBV6-6 to TRBJ1-5; the D gene is possibly TRBD1 (5 bases). V lost 6 bases and J lost 5, with 14 bases in between. The CDR3 is 14 amino acids. The germline V gene has CDR1 MNHNY and CDR2 SVGAGI (reference sequence). The CDR3 protein is CASRGSGDYQPQHF. CDR3 nucleotide sequence: TGTGCCAGCAGGGGCAGCGGGGACTATCAGCCCCAGCATTTT.

V usage is TRBV16 and J usage is TRBJ2-1, with D tentatively TRBD1 (6 bases). The CDR3 sequence is 16 residues long. Trimming shortened V by 0 bases and J by 2 bases, and 11 bases separated the two germline ends. In germline, CDR1 is KGHSY, CDR2 FQNENV. The CDR3 is CASSQSGTTTYNEQFF. For the CDR3, the DNA is TGTGCCAGCAGCCAATCAGGGACAACGACCTACAATGAGCAGTTCTTC.

This chain joins TRBV5-1 and TRBJ2-6, with 10 bases fitting TRBD2. V dropped 3 bases and J dropped 0; count of bases not matched to a gene: 15. This CDR3 spans 21 amino acids. Germline CDR1 reads SGHRS; CDR2 reads YFSETQ. As DNA, the CDR3 is TGCGCCAGCAGCTCCCCCCCGGGACAGCGGGGGGGGGTCTCTGGGGCCAACGTCCTGACTTTC. Protein product: CASSSPPGQRGGVSGANVLTF. The whole variable domain, remainder taken from reference TRBV5-1 and TRBJ2-6, is KAGVTQTPRYLIKTRGQQVTLSCSPISGHRSVSWYQQTPGQGLQFLFEYFSETQRNKGNFPGRFSGRQFSNSRSEMNVSTLELGDSALYLCASSSPPGQRGGVSGANVLTFGAGSRLTVL.

J is TRBJ2-7 and V is TRBV4-2, with a possible D match to TRBD1 (9 bases). CDR1 is LGHNA and CDR2 is YNFKEQ in the germline V gene. This CDR3 contains 16 residues. The germline V and J ends were trimmed by 4 bases and 4 bases, with 20 bases remaining between them. The CDR3 protein is CASSLGGGTGFYEQYF. In nucleotides, the CDR3 is TGTGCCAGCAGCCTCGGCGGGGGGACAGGGTTTTACGAGCAGTACTTC.

The chain carries TRBV5-1 and TRBJ2-1; 11 nucleotides line up with TRBD1. V lost 0 bases to trimming and J lost 8 bases; unmatched junction nucleotides: 7. Germline values: CDR1 SGHRS, CDR2 YFSETQ. The CDR3 contains 16 residues. CDR3 protein: CASSLVAGQGGYEQFF. Written as DNA, the CDR3 is TGCGCCAGCAGCTTGGTGGCGGGACAGGGGGGTTATGAGCAGTTCTTC.

In nucleotides, the CDR3 is TGTGCCAGCAGAGCAGGAATTCGGAATTCACCCCTCCACTTT. This sequence encodes CASRAGIRNSPLHF. The rearrangement joins TRBV7-2 to TRBJ1-6; no clear D. V was cut by 6 bases and J by 7 bases, with 13 bases left in between. The CDR3 covers 14 residues. CDR1 and CDR2 from the germline V gene are SGHTA and FQGNSA.

The chain carries TRBV4-1 and TRBJ2-5; D may be TRBD2 (6 bases). The V gene lost 0 bases and the J gene lost 2 bases, with 13 bases spanning the gap. From germline, CDR1 is MGHRA and CDR2 YSYEKL. The CDR3 is made up of 16 amino acids. The CDR3 DNA reads as TGCGCCAGCAGCCAAGAACCTCCGGGACTGCAAGAGACCCAGTACTTC. It translates to CASSQEPPGLQETQYF.

The chain recombines TRBV28 with TRBJ1-6, with 11 bases matching TRBD1. Germline V gives CDR1 MDHEN, CDR2 SYDVKM. The J segment lost 10 bases and the V segment lost 0 bases, leaving 5 bases of the junction unmatched. The CDR3 length is 16 residues. The CDR3 nucleotides are TGTGCCAGCAGTTTATGGGGACAGGGGGATCAGTCACCCCTCCACTTT. Translated, it gives CASSLWGQGDQSPLHF.

This clone appeared a single time. This chain joins TRBV6-6 and TRBJ1-2; a possible D gene is TRBD1 (5 bases). The ends were cut back, 7 bases at V and 6 bases at J, with 12 bases in the middle. CDR3 length: 12 residues. Germline values: CDR1 MNHNY, CDR2 SVGAGI (reference sequence). CDR3 amino acids: CASNPRGDGYTF. The CDR3 DNA reads TGTGCCAGCAACCCACGGGGGGATGGCTACACCTTC.

V and J are TRBV19 and TRBJ1-1; 9 bases fit TRBD1. V lost 7 bases and J lost 3; bases outside the gene matches: 6. This CDR3 has 14 residues. Germline V CDR1 and CDR2: LNHDA, SQIVND (reference sequence). The CDR3 bases are TGTGCCAGTATCCCGGACAGGGGACACACTGAAGCTTTCTTT. Translating gives CASIPDRGHTEAFF. Filled out from reference TRBV19 and TRBJ1-1, the complete variable domain reads DGGITQSPKYLFRKEGQNVTLSCEQNLNHDAMYWYRQDPGQGLRLIYYSQIVNDFQKGDIAEGYSVSREKKESFPLTVTSAQKNPTAFYLCASIPDRGHTEAFFGQGTRLTVV.

The chain joins TRBV29-1 to TRBJ2-1, with TRBD1 as a possible D gene (5 bases). This CDR3 has 10 amino acids. V dropped 6 bases and J dropped 5 bases, with 5 bases sitting between them. The germline V gene has CDR1 SQVTM and CDR2 ANQGSEA. The CDR3 region is CSVRDNEQFF. CDR3 nucleotide sequence: TGCAGCGTCAGGGACAATGAGCAGTTCTTC.

This chain links TRBV5-1 with TRBJ1-6, with 7 nucleotides matching TRBD1. Germline V gene lookup returns CDR1 SGHRS and CDR2 YFSETQ. V was clipped by 3 bases and J by 9 bases; unmatched bases: 12. The CDR3 loop spans 16 amino acids. CDR3 loop: CASSSQGTGEGSPLHF. DNA of the CDR3: TGCGCCAGCAGCTCCCAAGGCACAGGGGAAGGTTCACCCCTCCACTTT. Full variable domain (outside the CDR3, taken from reference TRBV5-1 and TRBJ1-6): KAGVTQTPRYLIKTRGQQVTLSCSPISGHRSVSWYQQTPGQGLQFLFEYFSETQRNKGNFPGRFSGRQFSNSRSEMNVSTLELGDSALYLCASSSQGTGEGSPLHFGNGTRLTVT.

The chain has TRBV5-4 and TRBJ1-3; tentatively, D is TRBD1 (6 bases). Trimming took 4 bases from V and 0 from J, leaving 8 bases between them. CDR1 and CDR2 (germline): SGHNT, YYREEE (reference sequence). The CDR3 runs 14 residues. The CDR3 protein is CASSQQGSGNTIYF. The CDR3 DNA reads as TGTGCCAGCAGCCAACAGGGCTCTGGAAACACCATATATTTT. Based on the CDR3 plus reference TRBV5-4 and TRBJ1-3, the full variable domain is ETGVTQSPTHLIKTRGQQVTLRCSSQSGHNTVSWYQQALGQGPQFIFQYYREEENGRGNFPPRFSGLQFPNYSSELNVNALELDDSALYLCASSQQGSGNTIYFGEGSWLTVV.

Concerning this clone itself: Other DNA sequences in the sample encode the same CDR3. The chain is built from TRBV11-2 and TRBJ2-7; 10 positions agree with TRBD1. This CDR3 is built from 14 residues. The germline V gene has CDR1 SGHAT and CDR2 FQNNGV. With 4 bases clipped from V and 3 bases from J, the junction kept 3 bases outside the gene matches. The CDR3 reads CASSSGQGGYEQYV. CDR3 nucleotide sequence: TGTGCCAGCAGCTCCGGACAGGGGGGCTACGAGCAGTACGTC.

The CDR3 loop reads CASSQGIAGGPNQETQYF. CDR3 in DNA: TGTGCCAGCAGCCAAGGGATAGCGGGGGGGCCTAACCAAGAGACCCAGTACTTC. The V gene is TRBV4-2, the J gene TRBJ2-5, with 11 bases matching TRBD2. Germline loops: CDR1 LGHNA, CDR2 YNFKEQ. The CDR3 runs to 18 residues. With V trimmed by 1 base and J by 0 bases, 7 bases remained unmatched.

The CDR3 coding sequence is TGTGCCAGCAGCGTCCAAGAGACCCAGTACTTC. It translates to CASSVQETQYF. V is TRBV2 and J is TRBJ2-5; D is unresolved. CDR3 size: 11 residues. The germline gives CDR1 SNHLY, CDR2 FYNNEI. The V and J ends lost 6 bases and 1 base respectively, with 3 bases between them.

This chain joins TRBV18 and TRBJ1-2; D is undetermined. This CDR3 has 13 amino acids. The germline V and J ends were trimmed by 2 bases and 7 bases, with 11 bases remaining between them. Germline V gene lookup returns CDR1 KGHSH and CDR2 LQKENI. This CDR3 is CASSPVESAGYTF. The CDR3 bases are TGTGCCAGCTCACCAGTGGAGTCTGCTGGCTACACCTTC.

This chain uses TRBV18 with TRBJ1-1; D call uncertain. Trimming pared 0 bases from V and 0 bases from J, leaving 8 bases between. The length of the CDR3 is 15 residues. CDR1 and CDR2 (germline): KGHSH, LQKENI. CDR3 coding DNA: TGTGCCAGCTCACCACCGGGCGGGGTGAACACTGAAGCTTTCTTT. As protein: CASSPPGGVNTEAFF.

The chain is built from TRBV9 and TRBJ1-1, with D perhaps matching TRBD1 (5 bases). CDR3 length: 14 residues. Germline V lookup: CDR1 SGDLS, CDR2 YYNGEE. The V end lost 2 bases, the J end lost 5 bases, and 13 bases lay between the germline ends. The CDR3 DNA reads TGTGCCAGCAGCGTGACCTCCGGGGGAACTGAAGCTTTCTTT. Its protein product is CASSVTSGGTEAFF. Full variable domain (missing parts from reference TRBV9 and TRBJ1-1): DSGVTQTPKHLITATGQRVTLRCSPRSGDLSVYWYQQSLDQGLQFLIQYYNGEERAKGNILERFSAQQFPDLHSELNLSSLELGDSALYFCASSVTSGGTEAFFGQGTRLTVV.

The chain carries TRBV28 and TRBJ1-6; D unresolved. The germline CDR1 and CDR2 sequences are MDHEN and SYDVKM. Trimming left V 7 bases short and J 10 bases short, with 23 bases between. The CDR3 contains 16 residues. DNA for the CDR3: TGTGCCAGCACCCGTCTTGTCAGGTCTCGTGGGTCACCCCTCCACTTT. As protein: CASTRLVRSRGSPLHF.